These 27 T cell receptor beta chains came from one sample sequenced in a study of lymphopenia after photon versus proton radiotherapy. Only in-frame clones appear in the TCRdb table, and some are missing; sequencing was by immunoSEQ multiplex PCR. This sample has 160,000 or so clones, with roughly nine tenths found just once. The sample was peripheral blood, taken from a patient treated with photon-based radiotherapy. These receptors were taken from a man over 45 with gastric cancer.

The genes are TRBV18 and TRBJ1-3; maybe TRBD1 (5 bases). Germline V gene sequence: CDR1 KGHSH, CDR2 LQKENI. The CDR3 runs 15 residues. Deletions cut 2 bases from V and 9 bases from J, with 17 bases between. Here the CDR3 DNA reads TGTGCCAGCTCACCATATAACGGGGCCGAGACCACCATATATTTT. Encoded protein: CASSPYNGAETTIYF.

This clone has only one observation. The CDR3 region is CASSIGSEGKPGANVLTF. The CDR3, as DNA: TGTGCCAGTAGTATAGGATCCGAGGGTAAACCTGGGGCCAACGTCCTGACTTTC. V gene TRBV19 combines with J gene TRBJ2-6; TRBD2 is a possible D gene (5 bases). The CDR3 contains 18 residues. With 1 base removed from V and 2 bases from J, the gap between germline ends came to 15 bases. CDR1 and CDR2 (germline): LNHDA, SQIVND (reference sequence). Variable domain in full (rest from reference TRBV19 and TRBJ2-6): DGGITQSPKYLFRKEGQNVTLSCEQNLNHDAMYWYRQDPGQGLRLIYYSQIVNDFQKGDIAEGYSVSREKKESFPLTVTSAQKNPTAFYLCASSIGSEGKPGANVLTFGAGSRLTVL.

The chain recombines TRBV28 with TRBJ2-2, with D possibly TRBD2 on 7 matching bases. The CDR3 sequence is 21 residues long. Trimming pared 2 bases from V and 0 bases from J, leaving 25 bases between. CDR1 is MDHEN, CDR2 SYDVKM, per germline. The DNA for the CDR3 is TGTGCCAGCAGTTTAGGGTCCCGGACGGCGGACGGGGGGCCGAACACCGGGGAGCTGTTTTTT. Translation: CASSLGSRTADGGPNTGELFF.

This clone was recorded once. V gene TRBV28 combines with J gene TRBJ1-1; D perhaps matches TRBD1 (5 bases). V gave up 3 bases and J gave up 5 bases, with 13 bases separating them. The germline gives CDR1 MDHEN, CDR2 SYDVKM. CDR3 length equals 14 residues. Here the CDR3 DNA reads TGTGCCAGCAGTTTCGGGGGGAAGGTAACTGAAGCTTTCTTT. This codes for CASSFGGKVTEAFF.

The V gene is TRBV15, the J gene TRBJ1-5; D is unresolved. Between the trimmed V and J ends, which lost 0 bases and 8 bases, there was a span of 14 bases. CDR1 is LNHNV, CDR2 YYDKDF, per germline (reference sequence). This CDR3 region has 15 residues. The CDR3 DNA follows: TGTGCCACCAGCAGAGATTGGAAGGCTGGCAAGCCCCAGCATTTT. It is translated as CATSRDWKAGKPQHF.

This clone was counted between two and nine times. V and J are TRBV7-9 and TRBJ2-5; D uncertain. V was trimmed by 1 base and J by 5 bases, leaving 8 bases between them. CDR1 SEHNR and CDR2 FQNEAQ come from the germline V gene (reference sequence). CDR3 size: 13 residues. The CDR3 DNA reads TGTGCCAGCAGCTTAGTCATGTATGAGACCCAGTACTTC. Protein sequence: CASSLVMYETQYF.

The chain is built from TRBV7-3 and TRBJ2-2; 7 bases line up with TRBD1. The CDR3 loop spans 14 amino acids. The germline CDR1 and CDR2 sequences are SGHTA and FQGTGA. With V trimmed by 6 bases and J by 4 bases, 5 bases remained unmatched. CDR3 residues: CASRPAGGTGELFF. The CDR3 DNA follows: TGTGCCAGCAGACCCGCAGGGGGCACCGGGGAGCTGTTTTTT.

The chain joins TRBV7-9 to TRBJ2-2; 7 bases match TRBD2. The ends lost 5 bases at V and 5 bases at J; junction bases unmatched: 14. This CDR3 has 17 amino acids. Germline V gives CDR1 SEHNR, CDR2 FQNEAQ (reference sequence). The CDR3 here is CASSLLRQYGGTGELFF. The CDR3 DNA reads as TGTGCCAGCAGCCTTTTACGGCAGTACGGGGGGACCGGGGAGCTGTTTTTT.

This clone is a singleton in its sample. The V gene is TRBV21-1, the J gene TRBJ2-3. TRBV21-1 is labeled a pseudogene. This CDR3 is 14 amino acids long. This CDR3 reads CASSKSKMADTQYF. CDR3 bases: TGTGCCAGCAGCAAATCCAAAATGGCAGATACGCAGTATTTT.

Only one count was recorded for this clone. The rearrangement links TRBV27 to TRBJ2-7, with D perhaps given as TRBD1 or TRBD2 (5 bases each). V lost 1 base to trimming and J lost 2 bases, with 12 bases between them. There are 15 residues in the CDR3. Germline CDR1 and CDR2: MNHEY and SMNVEV (reference sequence). The CDR3 reads CASSLFRDGPYEQYF. CDR3 DNA sequence: TGTGCCAGCAGTTTATTCCGGGACGGACCCTACGAGCAGTACTTC.

The gene calls are TRBV19 and TRBJ2-1; D is unresolved. Trimming removed 3 bases from V and 6 bases from J, with 9 bases in between. Germline V gene data show CDR1 as LNHDA and CDR2 as SQIVND (reference sequence). The CDR3 consists of 13 residues. CDR3 in DNA: TGTGCCAGTAGTATGTGGGCAGGCAATGAGCAGTTCTTC. Amino acids: CASSMWAGNEQFF. The full variable domain, in which reference TRBV19 and TRBJ2-1 provide the parts outside the CDR3, is DGGITQSPKYLFRKEGQNVTLSCEQNLNHDAMYWYRQDPGQGLRLIYYSQIVNDFQKGDIAEGYSVSREKKESFPLTVTSAQKNPTAFYLCASSMWAGNEQFFGPGTRLTVL.

The CDR3 loop reads CASSRGTDTQYF. In nucleotides, the CDR3 is TGTGCCAGCTCACGGGGCACAGATACGCAGTATTTT. This sequence joins TRBV18 and TRBJ2-3; the D is unclear. Germline V lookup: CDR1 KGHSH, CDR2 LQKENI. V was shortened by 4 bases and J by 1 base, with 3 bases between the two germline ends. This CDR3 contains 12 residues.

The count of this clone is one. The V and J genes are TRBV6-6 and TRBJ2-1, with TRBD2 identical over 11 bases. The trim removed 6 bases at V and 6 bases at J, leaving 7 bases unmatched. CDR1 MNHNY and CDR2 SVGAGI come from the germline V gene (reference sequence). CDR3 size: 15 residues. CDR3 amino acids: CASRLTGLAANEQFF. In nucleotides, the CDR3 is TGTGCCAGCAGACTTACGGGACTAGCGGCCAATGAGCAGTTCTTC.

V gene TRBV7-9 combines with J gene TRBJ2-1, with 14 bases matching TRBD2. Losses at the gene ends were 6 bases for V and 5 bases for J; bases not matched to a gene: 6. This CDR3 spans 16 amino acids. Germline lookup yields CDR1 SEHNR and CDR2 FQNEAQ (reference sequence). For the CDR3, the DNA is TGTGCCAGCAGACCGACTAGCGGGAGGGTGGACAATGAGCAGTTCTTC. Its protein is CASRPTSGRVDNEQFF.

The V gene is TRBV6-5, the J gene TRBJ1-1, with TRBD1 matching over 8 bases. The CDR3 runs 13 residues. Germline V gene data show CDR1 as MNHEY and CDR2 as SVGAGI. V lost 6 bases to trimming and J lost 4 bases; unmatched junction nucleotides: 4. The CDR3 bases are TGTGCCAGCAGACTGACAGGGGTCACTGAAGCTTTCTTT. Protein: CASRLTGVTEAFF.

With respect to this clone: Other DNA sequences of this sample code for an identical CDR3. This chain uses TRBV2 with TRBJ2-7, with 8 bases matching TRBD1. Per germline, CDR1 SNHLY and CDR2 FYNNEI. V was pared by 4 bases and J by 3 bases, with 5 bases of the junction left unmatched. The CDR3 has 14 amino acids. CDR3 sequence: CASSVGTGVYEQYF. CDR3 bases: TGTGCCAGCAGTGTGGGGACAGGAGTCTACGAGCAGTACTTC.

This clone has a single count. This chain links TRBV6-4 with TRBJ2-1; 13 nucleotides line up with TRBD2. Germline assignment: CDR1 MRHNA and CDR2 SNTAGT. The CDR3 sequence is 15 residues long. V shed 6 bases, J shed 7 bases, and the junction held 6 bases outside the gene matches. CDR3 sequence: CASSSTSGRKNEQFF. The CDR3 DNA reads TGTGCCAGCAGCTCGACTAGCGGGAGGAAAAATGAGCAGTTCTTC.

This chain uses TRBV6-5 with TRBJ2-5; 7 bases fit TRBD1. Germline V gives CDR1 MNHEY, CDR2 SVGAGI. With 8 bases clipped from V and 2 bases from J, the junction kept 8 bases outside the gene matches. CDR3 length: 14 amino acids. CDR3 in DNA: TGTGCCAGCTCACAGACAGGGTTGCAAGAGACCCAGTACTTC. This translates into CASSQTGLQETQYF.

V is TRBV27 and J is TRBJ1-1; D remains ambiguous. The V end lost 4 bases, the J end lost 4 bases, and 13 bases lay between the germline ends. The CDR3 spans 14 residues. Germline V gives CDR1 MNHEY, CDR2 SMNVEV (reference sequence). In DNA, the CDR3 is TGTGCCAGCAGTTGGAGCGACACGACCACTGAAGCTTTCTTT. Its translation is CASSWSDTTTEAFF.

This clone was found once. The V and J genes are TRBV5-1 and TRBJ1-2; tentatively, D is TRBD1 (6 bases). This CDR3 has 14 amino acids. Trimming took off 4 bases at V and 4 bases at J, with 14 bases between the two ends. Germline loops: CDR1 SGHRS, CDR2 YFSETQ. This CDR3 reads CASSGGGPVYGYTF. The CDR3 nucleotides are TGCGCCAGCAGCGGCGGGGGGCCCGTCTATGGCTACACCTTC.

V usage is TRBV7-6 and J usage is TRBJ2-7, with 8 bases fitting TRBD2. Germline V gene lookup returns CDR1 SGHVS and CDR2 FNYEAQ. The CDR3 has 12 amino acids. Unmatched junction bases numbered 5, after V lost 6 bases and J lost 7 bases. In nucleotides, the CDR3 is TGTGCCAGCAGTTACCCGGGGGGGGAGCAGTACTTC. It specifies CASSYPGGEQYF. Variable domain in full (rest from reference TRBV7-6 and TRBJ2-7): GAGVSQSPRYKVTKRGQDVALRCDPISGHVSLYWYRQALGQGPEFLTYFNYEAQQDKSGLPNDRFSAERPEGSISTLTIQRTEQRDSAMYRCASSYPGGEQYFGPGTRLTVT.

The rearrangement uses TRBV7-8 and TRBJ1-3, with D uncertain. V was pared by 5 bases and J by 7 bases, with 18 bases between. The CDR3 extends over 15 amino acids. Germline CDR1 and CDR2: SGHVS and FQNEAQ. The CDR3 is CASSPNRASGNTIYF. The CDR3 DNA reads TGTGCCAGCAGCCCTAATCGGGCGTCCGGGAACACCATATATTTT.

This clone was counted only a few times. The chain joins TRBV13 to TRBJ1-4, with D maybe TRBD1 (6 bases). The length of the CDR3 is 15 residues. Per germline, CDR1 PRHDT and CDR2 FYEKMQ (reference sequence). Between the trimmed V and J ends, which lost 6 bases and 7 bases, there was a span of 18 bases. The CDR3 region is CASSQTRGMGEKLFF. The CDR3 region has the DNA TGTGCCAGCAGTCAGACCAGGGGTATGGGTGAAAAACTGTTTTTT. Drawing the rest from reference TRBV13 and TRBJ1-4, the complete variable domain is AAGVIQSPRHLIKEKRETATLKCYPIPRHDTVYWYQQGPGQDPQFLISFYEKMQSDKGSIPDRFSAQQFSDYHSELNMSSLELGDSALYFCASSQTRGMGEKLFFGSGTQLSVL.

The gene calls are TRBV11-2 and TRBJ2-7; D possibly corresponds to TRBD1 (5 bases). The germline gives CDR1 SGHAT, CDR2 FQNNGV. The CDR3 covers 16 residues. V lost 2 bases to trimming and J lost 2 bases, with 16 bases between them. Here the CDR3 reads CASSLYETGWTYEQYF. The CDR3 DNA reads as TGTGCCAGCAGCTTATACGAAACAGGCTGGACCTACGAGCAGTACTTC.

This clone appeared a single time. The V and J genes are TRBV11-2 and TRBJ1-2; D is ambiguous. Trimming left V 5 bases short and J 4 bases short, with 11 bases between. CDR3 length: 13 amino acids. Germline assignment: CDR1 SGHAT and CDR2 FQNNGV. CDR3 residues: CASSPDGRYGYTF. For the CDR3, the DNA is TGTGCCAGCAGCCCGGACGGACGCTATGGCTACACCTTC.

The V gene is TRBV4-3, the J gene TRBJ2-7; 11 bases align to TRBD2. Germline V lookup: CDR1 LGHNA, CDR2 YSLEER. The CDR3 has 16 residues. Trimming took 0 bases from V and 4 from J; bases not matched to a gene: 5. CDR3 coding DNA: TGCGCCAGCAGCCAAGAAGTGACTAGCGGGACTTACGAGCAGTACTTC. Amino acid sequence: CASSQEVTSGTYEQYF.

J is TRBJ2-7 and V is TRBV21-1; the D call TRBD1 from the table was never checked on the DNA. TRBV21-1 has pseudogene status. This CDR3 contains 14 residues. The CDR3 loop reads CASSGHNESYEQYF. DNA of the CDR3: TGTGCCAGCAGCGGCCACAATGAATCCTACGAGCAGTACTTC.